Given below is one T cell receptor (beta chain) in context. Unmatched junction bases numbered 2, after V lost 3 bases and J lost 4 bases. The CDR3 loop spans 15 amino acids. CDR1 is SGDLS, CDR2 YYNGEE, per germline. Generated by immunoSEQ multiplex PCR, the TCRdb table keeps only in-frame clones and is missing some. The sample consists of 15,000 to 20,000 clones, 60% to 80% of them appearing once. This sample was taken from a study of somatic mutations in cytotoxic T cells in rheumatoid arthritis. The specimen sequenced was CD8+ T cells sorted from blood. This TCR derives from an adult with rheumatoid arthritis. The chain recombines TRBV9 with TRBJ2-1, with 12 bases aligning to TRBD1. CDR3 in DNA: TGTGCCAGCAGCGCGGGACAGGGGGCATACAATGAGCAGTTCTTC. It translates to CASSAGQGAYNEQFF.